This passage covers 17 T cell receptor beta chains from one sample sequenced in a study of T cell responses to AZD1222 COVID-19 vaccine. Method: immunoSEQ multiplex PCR; TCRdb's copy keeps in-frame clones and lacks some. This sample has 150,000 to 200,000 clones, with approximately 94% found just once. Sequencing used peripheral blood, obtained on day 0 of AZD1222 vaccination. The receptors here all came from an adult in good health.

This clone was seen just once. J is TRBJ1-4 and V is TRBV6-5; D is perhaps TRBD1 (6 bases). CDR1 and CDR2 from the germline V gene are MNHEY and SVGAGI. V lost 8 bases and J 3 bases, leaving 16 bases between the germline ends. There are 15 residues in the CDR3. CDR3 nucleotides: TGTGCCAGCTCGGTACAGGGACTGGCTAATGAAAAACTGTTTTTT. Translating gives CASSVQGLANEKLFF.

V is TRBV18 and J is TRBJ1-2, with unresolved D. Germline V lookup: CDR1 KGHSH, CDR2 LQKENI. Trimming cost V 3 bases and J 8 bases, with 13 bases left between them. This CDR3 is built from 13 residues. The DNA for the CDR3 is TGTGCCAGCTCACCGTTCCATCCATTCGGCTACACCTTC. Amino acid sequence: CASSPFHPFGYTF. The whole variable domain, remainder taken from reference TRBV18 and TRBJ1-2, is NAGVMQNPRHLVRRRGQEARLRCSPMKGHSHVYWYRQLPEEGLKFMVYLQKENIIDESGMPKERFSAEFPKEGPSILRIQQVVRGDSAAYFCASSPFHPFGYTFGSGTRLTVV.

J is TRBJ2-1 and V is TRBV19; TRBD2 agrees at 11 bases. In germline, CDR1 is LNHDA, CDR2 SQIVND (reference sequence). There are 14 residues in the CDR3. Unmatched junction bases numbered 6, after V lost 4 bases and J lost 10 bases. In nucleotides, the CDR3 is TGTGCCAGTAGTACTAGCGGGAGGTTAGGAGAGCAGTTCTTC. Encoded protein: CASSTSGRLGEQFF. Together with reference TRBV19 and TRBJ2-1, the CDR3 gives the full variable domain: DGGITQSPKYLFRKEGQNVTLSCEQNLNHDAMYWYRQDPGQGLRLIYYSQIVNDFQKGDIAEGYSVSREKKESFPLTVTSAQKNPTAFYLCASSTSGRLGEQFFGPGTRLTVL.

The chain uses TRBV5-1 and TRBJ1-5; D call uncertain. Trimming removed 7 bases at V and 4 bases at J, with 12 bases between. Germline CDR1 reads SGHRS; CDR2 reads YFSETQ. This CDR3 spans 13 amino acids. The chain's CDR3 is CASASSVNQPQHF. CDR3 sequence (DNA): TGCGCCAGCGCCAGCAGTGTTAATCAGCCCCAGCATTTT.

This sequence joins TRBV19 and TRBJ2-7; the D call may be TRBD1 or TRBD2 (5 bases each). CDR3 length: 15 amino acids. Germline V gives CDR1 LNHDA, CDR2 SQIVND (reference sequence). The V gene lost 6 bases and the J gene lost 0 bases, with 15 bases spanning the gap. CDR3 sequence reads: CASRLGIGASYEQYF. The CDR3 DNA follows: TGTGCCAGTAGACTAGGGATCGGGGCCTCCTACGAGCAGTACTTC.

The chain combines TRBV3-1 (or the pseudogene TRBV3-2) with TRBJ2-7; 10 bases agree with TRBD2. Trimming cost V 4 bases and J 4 bases; bases outside gene matches: 4. CDR1 is LGHDT, CDR2 YNNKEL, per germline (reference sequence). The CDR3 runs to 14 residues. CDR3 sequence: CASSLGAGGYEQYF. The CDR3, as DNA: TGTGCCAGCAGCCTTGGAGCGGGAGGGTACGAGCAGTACTTC.

This chain joins TRBV18 and TRBJ1-1; 12 positions match TRBD1. The trim removed 4 bases at V and 5 bases at J, leaving 5 bases unmatched. This CDR3 contains 15 residues. Germline V gene lookup returns CDR1 KGHSH and CDR2 LQKENI. The CDR3 coding sequence is TGTGCCAGCTCACAGGGACAGGGGGCGCTGACTGAAGCTTTCTTT. Its protein product is CASSQGQGALTEAFF.

The chain joins TRBV19 to TRBJ1-1, with unresolved D. The ends were cut back, 7 bases at V and 1 base at J, with 13 bases in the middle. The CDR3 has 14 residues. Germline-derived CDR1 and CDR2 are LNHDA and SQIVND (reference sequence). Here the CDR3 reads CASNPGTGNTEAFF. Here the CDR3 DNA reads TGTGCCAGTAACCCTGGAACCGGGAACACTGAAGCTTTCTTT.

On this clone itself: Distinct nucleotide sequences in the sample also encode this CDR3. This sequence joins TRBV5-1 and TRBJ1-2; 7 bases fit TRBD1. V was clipped by 2 bases and J by 8 bases; unmatched bases: 6. The CDR3 runs 13 residues. Germline CDR1 is SGHRS and CDR2 is YFSETQ. The CDR3 reads CASSLRQGGGYTF. The CDR3 DNA reads TGCGCCAGCAGCTTACGACAGGGAGGCGGCTACACCTTC.

The rearrangement links TRBV18 to TRBJ1-5; D remains ambiguous. The CDR3 length is 10 residues. Germline V gives CDR1 KGHSH, CDR2 LQKENI. V gave up 5 bases and J gave up 7 bases, with 3 bases separating them. The CDR3 sequence: CASSGQPQHF. The CDR3 coding sequence is TGTGCCAGCTCAGGGCAGCCCCAGCATTTT.

The J gene is TRBJ1-3, the V gene TRBV28, with D unclear. This CDR3 has 17 amino acids. Germline CDR1 is MDHEN and CDR2 is SYDVKM. Trimming took 3 bases from V and 0 from J, leaving 15 bases between them. CDR3 in amino acids: CASSLPQGASSGNTIYF. The CDR3 region has the DNA TGTGCCAGCAGTTTGCCTCAAGGCGCAAGCTCTGGAAACACCATATATTTT.

This chain connects TRBV4-1 to TRBJ2-5, with 7 bases identical to TRBD2. V dropped 5 bases and J dropped 2; count of bases not matched to a gene: 5. The CDR3 is 14 amino acids. Germline CDR1 and CDR2: MGHRA and YSYEKL. The CDR3 coding sequence is TGCGCCAGCAGCAAAACTAGCGTGCAAGAGACCCAGTACTTC. It is translated as CASSKTSVQETQYF.

V gene TRBV7-2 combines with J gene TRBJ1-2, with D uncertain. The CDR3 extends over 13 amino acids. Germline V CDR1 and CDR2: SGHTA, FQGNSA. Trimming left V 3 bases short and J 4 bases short, with 9 bases between. CDR3 DNA: TGTGCCAGCAGCTTGGGCGGCGCCTATGGCTACACCTTC. Translating it yields CASSLGGAYGYTF.

This clone was detected once. V usage is TRBV30 and J usage is TRBJ1-2; D unclear. Germline values: CDR1 GTSNPN, CDR2 SVGIG (reference sequence). Trimming removed 4 bases at V and 6 bases at J, with 15 bases between. This CDR3 spans 13 amino acids. CDR3 in amino acids: CAWIAGPPDGYTF. As DNA, the CDR3 is TGTGCCTGGATTGCTGGACCCCCGGATGGCTACACCTTC. Combining the CDR3 with reference TRBV30 and TRBJ1-2 gives the whole variable domain SQTIHQWPATLVQPVGSPLSLECTVEGTSNPNLYWYRQAAGRGLQLLFYSVGIGQISSEVPQNLSASRPQDRQFILSSKKLLLSDSGFYLCAWIAGPPDGYTFGSGTRLTVV.

The sample holds a few counts of this clone. The chain employs TRBV6-4 and TRBJ2-1; D may be TRBD2 (7 bases). The CDR3 length is 15 residues. The V gene lost 2 bases and the J gene lost 4 bases, with 12 bases spanning the gap. Germline CDR1 is MRHNA and CDR2 is SNTAGT. CDR3 loop: CASSDKGGGYNEQFF. The CDR3, as DNA: TGTGCCAGCAGTGACAAGGGAGGGGGTTACAATGAGCAGTTCTTC.

The chain is built from TRBV10-1 and TRBJ1-1; D not resolved. CDR1 and CDR2 from the germline V gene are WNHNN and SYGVQD (reference sequence). Deletions cut 1 base from V and 6 bases from J, with 12 bases between. This CDR3 comprises 14 residues. The CDR3 loop reads CASSEYDTAAEAFF. CDR3 sequence (DNA): TGCGCCAGCAGTGAGTATGATACTGCTGCTGAAGCTTTCTTT.

The rearrangement joins TRBV11-2 to TRBJ2-1, with D uncertain. CDR3 length equals 14 residues. Trimming stripped 1 base from V and 6 bases from J, with 10 bases between. Germline V gene sequence: CDR1 SGHAT, CDR2 FQNNGV. The DNA of the CDR3 is TGTGCCAGCAGCTTAGGCCAGGTACGCAATGAGCAGTTCTTC. This sequence encodes CASSLGQVRNEQFF.